This T cell receptor beta chain was documented in a study of blood T cells in healthy people across ages. The germline V and J ends were trimmed by 6 bases and 4 bases, with 10 bases remaining between them. The CDR3 extends over 12 amino acids. Germline CDR1 is MNHEY and CDR2 is SVGEGT. Through a sample-barcoded 5' primer and a J-beta primer mix, a second PCR was run for about 6 to 11 cycles. One entry per CDR3 protein results from TCRdb running MiXCR on the 5' RACE reads. The sample lists some 760,000 distinct CDR3 sequences, roughly 25% seen once, with 9.4% in the top ten. These sequences were also reported in another study, on T cells of mothers and their children.

V and J are TRBV6-2 or TRBV6-3 and TRBJ2-7, with D perhaps assigned TRBD1 or TRBD2 (5 bases each). The sample comprised blood. The TCR was taken from a boy aged 10-17 years in good health. CDR3 in amino acids: CASSRDGYEQYV. Here the CDR3 DNA reads TGTGCCAGCAGCCGGGACGGGTACGAGCAGTACGTC.